These T cell receptor beta chains were read from a single sample in a study of Tregs in tolerant kidney transplant recipients. TCRdb's table, derived via immunoSEQ multiplex PCR, lists solely in-frame clones and lacks some. The profile shows some 240,000 clones, 80% to 85% of them singletons. Sequenced material: CD4+ T cells from blood. These receptors originate from a human donor in good health. CDR3s include the opening cysteine and the closing phenylalanine or tryptophan. The order of the fields is J gene, clone size, V gene, D gene, CDR3 protein, CDR3 DNA. The D gene is left open where the match is weak. A clone size is listed for some rows: how often the clone was seen (once, few, many), or a class if it is expanded.

TRBJ2-3	.	TRBV5-1	.	CASSLQGSRGTDTQYF	TGCGCCAGCAGCTTACAGGGAAGTAGAGGCACAGATACGCAGTATTTT
TRBJ1-1	.	TRBV5-4	.	CASSSRTTNTEAFF	TGTGCCAGCAGCTCCCGGACAACGAACACTGAAGCTTTCTTT
TRBJ1-1	few	TRBV7-9	TRBD1	CASSPRRDRGLTEAFF	TGTGCCAGCAGCCCTAGACGGGACAGGGGGCTCACTGAAGCTTTCTTT
TRBJ1-1	.	TRBV11-2	.	CASSFAGINTEAFF	TGTGCCAGCAGCTTCGCAGGGATAAACACTGAAGCTTTCTTT
TRBJ2-6	.	TRBV9	.	CASSGGVPGANVLTF	TGTGCCAGCAGCGGAGGGGTTCCTGGGGCCAACGTCCTGACTTTC
TRBJ1-2	.	TRBV10-1	.	CASSEDSHYGYTF	TGCGCCAGCAGTGAGGACAGTCACTATGGCTACACCTTC
TRBJ2-7	.	TRBV5-1	.	CASSLAPVYEQYF	TGCGCCAGCAGCTTGGCCCCAGTCTACGAGCAGTACTTC
TRBJ2-2	.	TRBV11-3	.	CASSPGVTGELFF	TGTGCCAGCAGCCCCGGGGTCACCGGGGAGCTGTTTTTT
TRBJ1-2	.	TRBV29-1	TRBD1	CSVQGQGNGYTF	TGCAGCGTCCAAGGACAGGGGAATGGCTACACCTTC
TRBJ2-2	.	TRBV23-1	.	CASSQGQANTGELFF	TGCGCCAGCAGTCAAGGGCAGGCGAACACCGGGGAGCTGTTTTTT
TRBJ2-1	.	TRBV27	TRBD2	CASRGLAGRSTYNEQFF	TGTGCCAGCAGGGGACTAGCGGGAAGATCAACCTACAATGAGCAGTTCTTC
TRBJ2-3	few	TRBV7-6	TRBD2	CASSLVAGVVTDTQYF	TGTGCCAGCAGCTTAGTCGCGGGAGTGGTAACAGATACGCAGTATTTT
TRBJ1-5	.	TRBV18	.	CASSRGRDNQPQHF	TGTGCCAGCTCACGAGGACGGGATAATCAGCCCCAGCATTTT
TRBJ2-1	.	TRBV5-4	TRBD1	CASSTDRGGEQFF	TGTGCCAGCAGCACCGACAGGGGAGGTGAGCAGTTCTTC
TRBJ2-3	.	TRBV7-6	.	CASSFSRGASTDTQYF	TGTGCCAGCAGCTTTAGCAGGGGGGCTAGCACAGATACGCAGTATTTT